The present TCR beta chain was sequenced within a study of T cells after yellow fever vaccination. Study in general: The fractions with low cell numbers were processed using SMART-Seq v4 Ultra Low Input.

This clonotype was picked up a small number of times. Its antigen remains unknown. MiXCR was run by TCRdb on the 5' RACE reads, yielding one entry per CDR3 protein. Here the sample spans 500,000 to 650,000 distinct CDR3 sequences, more than 9% being singletons. Study findings and constraints: Most primary-vaccination clones reappeared after the booster (around 95% CD4, 75% to 90% CD8). The CD4 and CD8 compartments had a small share of their clonotypes in common. Faster peaking, at day 5 versus 15, marked a secondary response that was weaker.

V dropped 1 base and J dropped 5; count of bases not matched to a gene: 8. The CDR3 contains 15 residues. Germline-derived CDR1 and CDR2 are SGHTA and FQGNSA. The sequence came from a young man who received the YFV17D yellow fever vaccine. The specimen comprised PBMCs, sampled on the day of the yellow fever booster vaccination. The V and J genes are TRBV7-2 and TRBJ2-7; 7 nucleotides agree with TRBD2. CDR3 sequence reads: CASSLEFAGVNEQYF. CDR3 coding DNA: TGTGCCAGCAGCTTAGAATTCGCGGGAGTAAACGAGCAGTACTTC.